This entry is about one TCR beta chain. Sequencing was performed with immunoSEQ multiplex PCR; in TCRdb, only in-frame clones are kept and a portion is missing. The sample shows around 27,000 clones, roughly four fifths of them seen only once. The data derive from a study of OX40 agonist ivuxolimab in advanced cancers. Study-level background: In three patients, partial responses were observed, one with hepatocellular carcinoma and two with cutaneous melanoma.

The V gene's germline CDR1 is MNHEY and CDR2 SVGAGI. V was pared by 8 bases and J by 7 bases, with 18 bases between. The CDR3 is 13 residues long. This sequence joins TRBV6-5 and TRBJ2-7; D is perhaps TRBD1 (6 bases). The sequenced sample was CD4+ or CD8+ T cells sorted from blood, obtained in a trial of the OX40 agonist ivuxolimab. The TCR originated in an adult with an advanced solid tumor such as melanoma, head and neck, liver or kidney cancer. This chain's CDR3 is CASHSTGKWEQYF. CDR3 bases: TGTGCCAGCCATTCCACAGGGAAGTGGGAGCAGTACTTC.